The present T cell receptor beta chain was sequenced within a study of graft-versus-host responses after intestinal transplantation. Study details: Each transplant was multivisceral, liver-intestinal, or isolated intestinal. For approximately three years after anti-thymocyte globulin induction, all recipients took tacrolimus and steroids.

V lost 1 base and J lost 6, with 15 bases in between. This CDR3 is built from 15 residues. Germline V gene sequence: CDR1 SEHNR, CDR2 FQNEAQ (reference sequence). Study-wide findings and caveats: Recipient marrow held GvH clones, some first seen in ileum or blood.

TCRdb keeps only in-frame clones here, not all; method: immunoSEQ multiplex PCR. The sample records around 89,000 clones, about nine tenths being singletons. Worth noting for this clone: Its target is not known.

The sequencing here drew on unstimulated CD8+ T cells sorted from spleen or lymph node cells, taken before transplant. The rearrangement uses TRBV7-9 and TRBJ1-2, with D uncertain. The source is a human donor who was the organ donor for an intestinal transplant. The CDR3 DNA is TGTGCCAGCAGCTTAGGCGTTGGGCCGATGGATGGCTACACCTTC. Its protein product is CASSLGVGPMDGYTF.